The next 30 T cell receptor beta chains were all read from a single sample in a study of beta chain features in type 1 diabetes. Sequenced material consisted of expressed TCRB transcripts (all of the isolated RNA was reverse transcribed). Sequencing used immunoSEQ multiplex PCR; TCRdb keeps in-frame clones, though not all of them. The sample lists 150,000 to 200,000 clones, around 9.7% occurring once. For these TCRs, the target antigens are not known. Points from the study as a whole: Among patients with Type 1 diabetes, TCRB CDR3s were moderately but significantly shorter in every one of the four CD4+ subsets.

Sequences were obtained from central memory CD4+ T cells from blood. These receptors were obtained from a woman aged 30 to 39 with type 1 diabetes.

V is TRBV27 and J is TRBJ2-7; 14 bases match TRBD2. Germline V gene lookup returns CDR1 MNHEY and CDR2 SMNVEV (reference sequence). The CDR3 sequence is 16 residues long. V gave up 5 bases and J gave up 2 bases; unmatched junction bases: 5. CDR3 loop: CASSTRGLAGAYEQYF. The CDR3 nucleotides are TGTGCCAGCAGTACCCGGGGACTAGCGGGAGCCTACGAGCAGTACTTC.

This clone was seen a handful of times. The genes are TRBV7-9 and TRBJ2-5; 9 bases line up with TRBD1. V trimming: 5 bases; J trimming: 5 bases; junction bases outside the gene matches: 9. This CDR3 contains 15 residues. Germline values: CDR1 SEHNR, CDR2 FQNEAQ (reference sequence). The CDR3, as DNA: TGTGCCAGCAGCAACACCGGGACAGGGCCGGAGACCCAGTACTTC. Translation gives CASSNTGTGPETQYF. The complete variable domain, with remaining parts taken from reference TRBV7-9 and TRBJ2-5, reads DTGVSQNPRHKITKRGQNVTFRCDPISEHNRLYWYRQTLGQGPEFLTYFQNEAQLEKSRLLSDRFSAERPKGSFSTLEIQRTEQGDSAMYLCASSNTGTGPETQYFGPGTRLLVL.

The chain recombines TRBV7-8 with TRBJ2-1; a possible D gene is TRBD2 (6 bases). Trimming left V 4 bases short and J 4 bases short, with 14 bases between. The CDR3 has 15 amino acids. Germline CDR1 is SGHVS and CDR2 is FQNEAQ. CDR3 region: CASSSAGSIYNEQFF. CDR3 DNA sequence: TGTGCCAGCAGCTCGGCGGGATCGATTTACAATGAGCAGTTCTTC.

This clone was seen more than once but under ten times. The chain combines TRBV30 with TRBJ1-5; no clear D gene. The CDR3 is 13 residues long. Per germline, CDR1 GTSNPN and CDR2 SVGIG (reference sequence). V lost 5 bases, J lost 3 bases, and 11 bases lay in between. For the CDR3, the DNA is TGTGCCTGGGGTCGGTTCGCCAATCAGCCCCAGCATTTT. Amino acids: CAWGRFANQPQHF. The complete variable domain, with remaining parts taken from reference TRBV30 and TRBJ1-5, reads SQTIHQWPATLVQPVGSPLSLECTVEGTSNPNLYWYRQAAGRGLQLLFYSVGIGQISSEVPQNLSASRPQDRQFILSSKKLLLSDSGFYLCAWGRFANQPQHFGDGTRLSIL.

This chain links TRBV30 with TRBJ2-3; no clear D gene. CDR1 GTSNPN and CDR2 SVGIG come from the germline V gene (reference sequence). Trimming cost V 5 bases and J 4 bases, with 10 bases left between them. The CDR3 is 12 residues long. The CDR3 reads CAWRGLPDTQYF. The CDR3 nucleotides are TGTGCCTGGCGAGGCCTTCCAGATACGCAGTATTTT.

The chain recombines TRBV4-2 with TRBJ2-7, with D hard to call. The CDR3 spans 12 residues. V was clipped by 8 bases and J by 0 bases, with 8 bases between them. Germline V gene lookup returns CDR1 LGHNA and CDR2 YNFKEQ. This CDR3 reads CASSRDSYEQYF. CDR3 bases: TGTGCCAGCTCGAGAGACTCCTACGAGCAGTACTTC.

CDR3 sequence: CASSRQTGEINEKLFF. The CDR3 coding sequence is TGTGCCAGCAGCAGACAAACAGGGGAGATTAATGAAAAACTGTTTTTT. The V gene is TRBV7-2, the J gene TRBJ1-4; 7 bases match TRBD1. The CDR3 loop spans 16 amino acids. V lost 5 bases to trimming and J lost 4 bases; unmatched junction nucleotides: 10. Germline V gene data show CDR1 as SGHTA and CDR2 as FQGNSA. The whole variable domain, filled in from reference TRBV7-2 and TRBJ1-4, reads GAGVSQSPSNKVTEKGKDVELRCDPISGHTALYWYRQSLGQGLEFLIYFQGNSAPDKSGLPSDRFSAERTGGSVSTLTIQRTQQEDSAVYLCASSRQTGEINEKLFFGSGTQLSVL.

The V gene is TRBV10-3, the J gene TRBJ2-7; weak D call: TRBD1 (5 bases). The CDR3 sequence is 13 residues long. CDR1 is ENHRY and CDR2 is SYGVKD in the germline V gene. Trimming pared 8 bases from V and 2 bases from J, leaving 13 bases between. CDR3 residues: CAILEGVPYEQYF. The CDR3 coding sequence is TGTGCCATCCTGGAAGGGGTGCCCTACGAGCAGTACTTC.

The chain joins TRBV7-3 to TRBJ2-7, with TRBD2 as a possible D gene (6 bases). V shed 2 bases and J shed 3 bases, with 11 bases lying between them. Germline CDR1 SGHTA, CDR2 FQGTGA. The CDR3 sequence is 14 residues long. The CDR3 region is CASSLEPSVYEQYF. CDR3 nucleotide sequence: TGTGCCAGCAGCTTAGAGCCTAGCGTCTACGAGCAGTACTTC.

The gene calls are TRBV14 and TRBJ2-1; possible D gene TRBD2, 6 bases. The CDR3 length is 16 residues. V was cut by 4 bases and J by 0 bases, with 13 bases left in between. The germline V gene encodes CDR1 SGHDN and CDR2 FVKESK. CDR3 DNA sequence: TGTGCCAGCAGCCTCGTGGGACTTAGCTCCTACAATGAGCAGTTCTTC. It specifies CASSLVGLSSYNEQFF.

This clone was counted only a few times. The V gene is TRBV29-1, the J gene TRBJ2-1; 14 nucleotides agree with TRBD2. V was pared by 7 bases and J by 7 bases, with 9 bases of the junction left unmatched. The germline CDR1 and CDR2 sequences are SQVTM and ANQGSEA. The CDR3 is made up of 15 amino acids. CDR3 sequence reads: CSAGRGTSGSNEQFF. The CDR3 nucleotides read TGCAGCGCGGGCAGGGGGACTAGCGGGAGTAATGAGCAGTTCTTC.

This clone came up a few times. Other DNA sequences in the sample encode the same CDR3. The chain links TRBV7-3 to TRBJ2-3, with 7 nucleotides matching TRBD2. Germline CDR1 reads SGHTA; CDR2 reads FQGTGA. The J segment lost 3 bases and the V segment lost 2 bases, leaving 5 bases of the junction unmatched. The CDR3 consists of 15 residues. CDR3 DNA sequence: TGTGCCAGCAGCTTACGCGGGAGTGGTACAGATACGCAGTATTTT. Its protein is CASSLRGSGTDTQYF.

This clone was seen a few times. CDR3 sequence reads: CASSLDTTEAFF. The CDR3 DNA is TGTGCCAGCAGTCTCGACACCACTGAAGCTTTCTTT. J is TRBJ1-1 and V is TRBV28, with D hard to call. Germline loops: CDR1 MDHEN, CDR2 SYDVKM. Trimming left V 5 bases short and J 4 bases short, with 8 bases between. The CDR3 is 12 residues long.

Regarding this clone: This sample also contains other DNA sequences that code for the same CDR3. The gene calls are TRBV13 and TRBJ1-5; 11 positions agree with TRBD1. The trim removed 5 bases at V and 4 bases at J, leaving 4 bases unmatched. This CDR3 spans 15 amino acids. Germline CDR1 and CDR2: PRHDT and FYEKMQ (reference sequence). The CDR3 here is CASSLGQGANQPQHF. The CDR3 DNA sequence: TGTGCCAGCAGCCTTGGACAGGGGGCTAATCAGCCCCAGCATTTT.

The chain links TRBV19 to TRBJ1-2; no clear D gene. Germline V gene lookup returns CDR1 LNHDA and CDR2 SQIVND (reference sequence). CDR3 length: 15 residues. The V end was cut by 4 bases, the J end by 8 bases, with 20 bases between. The CDR3 loop is CASSTLTVRDRGYTF. The CDR3, as DNA: TGTGCCAGTAGTACCCTGACCGTACGGGATAGAGGCTACACCTTC. The whole variable domain, filled in from reference TRBV19 and TRBJ1-2, reads DGGITQSPKYLFRKEGQNVTLSCEQNLNHDAMYWYRQDPGQGLRLIYYSQIVNDFQKGDIAEGYSVSREKKESFPLTVTSAQKNPTAFYLCASSTLTVRDRGYTFGSGTRLTVV.

This clone was observed many times. The genes are TRBV2 and TRBJ2-7; 7 nucleotides agree with TRBD2. The CDR3 length is 11 residues. Germline CDR1 and CDR2: SNHLY and FYNNEI. After removal of 6 bases from V and 7 bases from J, the junction contained 3 bases not matched to a gene. The CDR3: CASRRGGEQYF. In DNA, the CDR3 is TGTGCCAGCAGGAGGGGAGGGGAGCAGTACTTC. The entire variable domain, with the rest obtained from reference TRBV2 and TRBJ2-7, is as follows: EPEVTQTPSHQVTQMGQEVILRCVPISNHLYFYWYRQILGQKVEFLVSFYNNEISEKSEIFDDQFSVERPDGSNFTLKIRSTKLEDSAMYFCASRRGGEQYFGPGTRLTVT.

This clone was observed a few times. The chain employs TRBV5-1 and TRBJ2-5; no firm D call. The CDR3 spans 14 residues. The V end was cut by 1 base, the J end by 2 bases, with 9 bases between. Germline values: CDR1 SGHRS, CDR2 YFSETQ. CDR3 DNA: TGCGCCAGCAGCTTGTCCCCGCAGCAAGAGACCCAGTACTTC. This sequence encodes CASSLSPQQETQYF.

This clone has only a few counts. This chain uses TRBV29-1 with TRBJ2-7, with a possible D match to TRBD1 (6 bases). CDR3 length equals 12 residues. The V end lost 6 bases, the J end lost 5 bases, and 14 bases lay between the germline ends. Germline-derived CDR1 and CDR2 are SQVTM and ANQGSEA. The DNA of the CDR3 is TGCAGCGTAACCAGGGGAATCCACGAGCAGTACTTC. Encoded protein: CSVTRGIHEQYF.

This clone has just a few counts. The chain couples TRBV19 to TRBJ2-1; D is ambiguous. The germline CDR1 and CDR2 sequences are LNHDA and SQIVND (reference sequence). There are 13 residues in the CDR3. V dropped 5 bases and J dropped 5 bases, with 10 bases sitting between them. CDR3 bases: TGTGCCAGTAGTCTCCAGTCCCACAATGAGCAGTTCTTC. Translated, it gives CASSLQSHNEQFF. Supplemented by reference TRBV19 and TRBJ2-1, the full variable domain reads DGGITQSPKYLFRKEGQNVTLSCEQNLNHDAMYWYRQDPGQGLRLIYYSQIVNDFQKGDIAEGYSVSREKKESFPLTVTSAQKNPTAFYLCASSLQSHNEQFFGPGTRLTVL.

The chain uses TRBV29-1 and TRBJ2-3; D remains unclear. Germline assignment: CDR1 SQVTM and CDR2 ANQGSEA. The V end was cut by 4 bases, the J end by 6 bases, with 20 bases between. The CDR3 runs 15 residues. CDR3 in amino acids: CSVAPVGGSLDTQYF. In DNA, the CDR3 is TGCAGCGTTGCCCCGGTTGGCGGAAGCCTGGATACGCAGTATTTT.

This clone was detected only a few times. The chain joins TRBV29-1 to TRBJ2-5, with 10 bases fitting TRBD1. The junction had 7 bases not matched to a gene; V was cut back by 2 bases and J by 1 base. CDR3 length: 16 residues. The germline CDR1 and CDR2 sequences are SQVTM and ANQGSEA. CDR3 DNA sequence: TGCAGCGTTGAAAAGGGACAGGGGTGGTCCCAAGAGACCCAGTACTTC. This codes for CSVEKGQGWSQETQYF.

The V gene is TRBV4-2, the J gene TRBJ1-5, with 7 positions matching TRBD1. The J segment lost 3 bases and the V segment lost 3 bases, leaving 2 bases of the junction unmatched. Germline V gene data show CDR1 as LGHNA and CDR2 as YNFKEQ. This CDR3 is built from 14 residues. CDR3 protein: CASSQDRNNQPQHF. The DNA of the CDR3 is TGTGCCAGCAGCCAGGACAGGAACAATCAGCCCCAGCATTTT.

This clone was found a few times. The chain joins TRBV18 to TRBJ1-2; no reliable D call. The V gene lost 2 bases and the J gene lost 6 bases, with 10 bases spanning the gap. The CDR3 covers 13 residues. Germline V gene data show CDR1 as KGHSH and CDR2 as LQKENI. This CDR3 reads CASSPTVLDGYTF. The CDR3 bases are TGTGCCAGCTCACCAACAGTCTTGGATGGCTACACCTTC. Together with reference TRBV18 and TRBJ1-2, the CDR3 gives the full variable domain: NAGVMQNPRHLVRRRGQEARLRCSPMKGHSHVYWYRQLPEEGLKFMVYLQKENIIDESGMPKERFSAEFPKEGPSILRIQQVVRGDSAAYFCASSPTVLDGYTFGSGTRLTVV.

The chain uses TRBV30 and TRBJ2-1, with a weak D call TRBD1 (6 bases). This CDR3 contains 12 residues. V was cut by 2 bases and J by 9 bases, with 11 bases left in between. Per germline, CDR1 GTSNPN and CDR2 SVGIG (reference sequence). CDR3 bases: TGTGCCTGGAGTAGAGGGACATCTGAGCAGTTCTTC. This sequence encodes CAWSRGTSEQFF.

This clone has just a few counts. The chain combines TRBV2 with TRBJ2-2, with D unclear. This CDR3 spans 15 amino acids. Germline V lookup: CDR1 SNHLY, CDR2 FYNNEI. V was cut by 0 bases and J by 1 base, with 6 bases left in between. CDR3 coding DNA: TGTGCCAGCAGTGAAGCCGGCGGGAACACCGGGGAGCTGTTTTTT. As protein: CASSEAGGNTGELFF.

The V gene is TRBV27, the J gene TRBJ2-5; the match to TRBD2 covers 8 bases. Looked up from germline, CDR1 is MNHEY and CDR2 is SMNVEV (reference sequence). V gave up 2 bases and J gave up 5 bases; unmatched junction bases: 7. The CDR3 is made up of 15 amino acids. CDR3 DNA: TGTGCCAGCAGTTTAACGCGGGAGGCGGGGGAGACCCAGTACTTC. Protein sequence: CASSLTREAGETQYF.

The chain uses TRBV4-1 and TRBJ2-1; 8 bases align to TRBD2. CDR1 and CDR2 (germline): MGHRA, YSYEKL. V trimming: 1 base; J trimming: 15 bases; junction bases outside the gene matches: 5. The CDR3 contains 12 residues. The CDR3 coding sequence is TGCGCCAGCAGCCAAGGGGGACTAGTCACGTTCTTC. This sequence encodes CASSQGGLVTFF.

This clone turned up a few times. The rearrangement uses TRBV2 and TRBJ1-4; 8 nucleotides align to TRBD1. The CDR3 contains 15 residues. Germline trimming cut 6 bases from V and 0 bases from J; bases unmatched to any gene: 3. Germline assignment: CDR1 SNHLY and CDR2 FYNNEI. The CDR3, as DNA: TGTGCCAGCAGGACAGGGGCTTCAACTAATGAAAAACTGTTTTTT. Translating gives CASRTGASTNEKLFF.

This clone was recorded a few times. V and J are TRBV9 and TRBJ2-7; D uncertain. This CDR3 comprises 15 residues. Trimming shortened V by 0 bases and J by 4 bases, and 14 bases separated the two germline ends. The germline gives CDR1 SGDLS, CDR2 YYNGEE. The CDR3 DNA reads as TGTGCCAGCAGCGTAGACCTGGGCCCTGTATACGAGCAGTACTTC. This gives the protein CASSVDLGPVYEQYF.

This clone was counted at least ten times. The V gene is TRBV14, the J gene TRBJ2-7, with 10 bases aligning to TRBD2. J was trimmed by 1 base and V by 1 base; bases with no gene match: 7. CDR3 size: 17 residues. Per germline, CDR1 SGHDN and CDR2 FVKESK. CDR3 protein: CASSQASGRGPSYEQYF. CDR3 nucleotide sequence: TGTGCCAGCAGCCAAGCTAGCGGGAGAGGCCCTTCCTACGAGCAGTACTTC.